This T cell receptor beta chain was documented in a study of a mutant IDH1 vaccine in newly diagnosed glioma. In the study overall: An approximately 62% male, approximately 38% female split and a mean age of approximately 38 years characterized treated patients. Earlier therapy was either radiotherapy, temozolomide, or both, and most got both. Points from the study as a whole: The study observed vaccine-induced immune responses in about 93% of patients.

Time point in this sample: week 47, end of study. Vaccination comprised doses that each held 300 ug of mutant IDH1 20-mer peptide, plus topical imiquimod. Patients carried new grade 3 or 4 IDH1-mutant astrocytomas lacking nuclear ATRX. A word on this clone: Its cognate antigen is unknown.

The assay was immunoSEQ multiplex PCR, and TCRdb's table has in-frame clones only and misses some. This sample has about 56,000 clones, with less than 80% found just once. The material sequenced was PBMCs, taken from a glioma patient whose treatment included an IDH1 peptide vaccine. The sequence derives from a man in his fifties with glioma.

The CDR3 DNA is TGTGCCATCAGGGAAACTAGCAAAGGAGGAGATACGCAGTATTTT. This codes for CAIRETSKGGDTQYF. The rearrangement joins TRBV10-3 to TRBJ2-3, with a tentative D call TRBD2 (6 bases). CDR3 length: 15 residues. In germline, CDR1 is ENHRY, CDR2 SYGVKD. Trimming took 6 bases from V and 5 from J, leaving 18 bases between them.